This T cell receptor (beta chain) was identified in a study of cytomegalovirus exposure and HLA in healthy donors. The CDR3 extends over 16 amino acids. Germline CDR1 reads SGHVS; CDR2 reads FNYEAQ. Between the trimmed V and J ends, which lost 2 bases and 0 bases, there was a span of 13 bases. PCR used 60 Vbeta primers and 13 Jbeta primers. Libraries were prepared by immunoSEQ multiplex PCR; TCRdb keeps only in-frame clonotypes and omits some of them. This table has roughly 190,000 clones, roughly 90% appearing once. The sequenced sample was PBMCs. This chain connects TRBV7-6 to TRBJ1-1; D may be TRBD1 (6 bases). The TCR originated in a boy between 2 and 15 years old in good health and CMV-seronegative. The CDR3 region has the DNA TGTGCCAGCAGCTTACCACACAGGGACCTGAACACTGAAGCTTTCTTT. Protein sequence: CASSLPHRDLNTEAFF.